This T cell receptor beta chain was recorded in a study of T cell changes during pregnancy in multiple sclerosis. This CDR3 is 15 amino acids long. CDR1 is SGHTA and CDR2 is FQGNSA in the germline V gene. V shed 1 base and J 3 bases; nucleotides not matched to a gene: 3. TCRdb's copy holds only in-frame clones and misses some; the assay was immunoSEQ multiplex PCR. The sample yields tens of thousands of clones, 91% seen once. This receptor was obtained from a female donor with multiple sclerosis, enrolled in a pregnancy study. The V gene is TRBV7-2, the J gene TRBJ2-7; 10 bases are shared with TRBD2. The sample was CD4+ T cells from peripheral blood mononuclear cells, taken in the first trimester of pregnancy. The CDR3 DNA reads as TGTGCCAGCAGCTTAGGACTAGCGGGCAGCTACGAGCAGTACTTC. It codes for CASSLGLAGSYEQYF.